This T cell receptor beta chain was retrieved from a study of shared clonotypes between healthy human individuals. Study information: The donors, a couple of women and a few men, were aged 18 to 49.

In its sample, this clone was seen a few times. The material for each subset, its genomic DNA, was split evenly across several immunoSEQ plates. As originally analysed: Junction-only sequences without quality scores were provided by ImmunoSEQ, so filtering was different. The protocol was immunoSEQ multiplex PCR, while the TCRdb copy is restricted to in-frame clones and leaves out a portion. From that table come the V and J calls and clone size; the DNA was used to work out D and trimming. The data contain about 560,000 clones, around three quarters of them singletons. The J segment lost 4 bases and the V segment lost 3 bases, leaving 2 bases of the junction unmatched. The CDR3 covers 16 residues. Germline values: CDR1 KGHSH, CDR2 LQKENI.

Input material: PBMCs. J is TRBJ2-2 and V is TRBV18, with 13 bases matching TRBD2. The clonotype comes from a woman aged 40 to 55 in good health. Some clones in this sample may be carry-over from other donors' samples. The CDR3 DNA is TGTGCCAGCTCACCCGGGACTAGCGGGACCACCGGGGAGCTGTTTTTT. As protein: CASSPGTSGTTGELFF.